The source of this TCR beta chain is a study of T cell responses to AZD1222 COVID-19 vaccine. V lost 6 bases and J lost 3, with 12 bases in between. Germline loops: CDR1 MDHEN, CDR2 SYDVKM. The CDR3 totals 15 residues. Measured with immunoSEQ multiplex PCR; TCRdb has only the in-frame clones, and not every one. The sample lists approximately 84,000 clones; 80% to 90% were seen once. The clonotype was recovered from an adult who received the AZD1222 COVID-19 vaccine. The rearrangement uses TRBV28 and TRBJ1-6; no clear D. The sample consisted of peripheral blood, taken 28 days after the second AZD1222 dose. The DNA for the CDR3 is TGTGCCAGCAGCCTTCAACAGTACTATAATTCACCCCTCCACTTT. It translates to CASSLQQYYNSPLHF.